A single sample gave rise to the 6 T cell receptor beta chains below, sequenced in a study of Graves' ophthalmopathy and Graves' hyperthyroidism. Amplifying from RNA transcripts, the study obtained TCR beta CDR3 regions. Second-round multiplex PCR followed a first-round RT-PCR using HTBI primers. TCRdb passed the multiplex PCR reads through MiXCR, listing each CDR3 protein once. The sample shows around 600,000 distinct CDR3 sequences, roughly two fifths of them seen only once. Sample: peripheral blood. Receptor source: an adult man with Graves' ophthalmopathy.

V is TRBV12-3 or TRBV12-4 and J is TRBJ1-5; 9 nucleotides agree with TRBD1. The CDR3 extends over 15 amino acids. J lost 6 bases, V lost 5 bases, and 8 bases had no gene match. Here the CDR3 reads CASSEGTGFFQPQHF. The CDR3 region has the DNA TGTGCCAGCAGTGAAGGGACAGGGTTTTTTCAGCCCCAGCATTTT.

This clonotype was observed a handful of times. CDR3 in amino acids: CASSQGLGQPQQYF. The CDR3 nucleotides are TGTGCCAGCAGCCAAGGGTTGGGTCAGCCCCAGCAGTACTTC. The chain employs TRBV14 and TRBJ2-7, with unresolved D. V was shortened by 1 base and J by 8 bases, with 15 bases between the two germline ends. The CDR3 contains 14 residues. Per the germline V gene, CDR1 is SGHDN and CDR2 is FVKESK.

This clonotype was counted at least ten times. The J gene is TRBJ1-1, the V gene TRBV29-1; the match to TRBD1 covers 9 bases. The ends lost 3 bases at V and 3 bases at J; junction bases unmatched: 11. CDR3 length: 16 amino acids. CDR1 is SQVTM and CDR2 is ANQGSEA in the germline V gene. This CDR3 reads CSVEGFDRGFYTEAFF. The DNA of the CDR3 is TGCAGCGTTGAGGGGTTTGACAGGGGGTTTTACACTGAAGCTTTCTTT.

This CDR3 reads CATSKIPDNYGYTF. In nucleotides, the CDR3 is TGCGCCACCAGCAAGATCCCCGATAACTATGGCTACACCTTC. This rearrangement joins TRBV10-2 to TRBJ1-2, with D unresolved. Trimming removed 10 bases at V and 1 base at J, with 16 bases between. Germline V lookup: CDR1 WSHSY, CDR2 SAAADI. The CDR3 is 14 amino acids.

The chain combines TRBV7-9 with TRBJ2-5, with TRBD2 matching 10 bases. The CDR3 has 17 residues. V was clipped by 5 bases and J by 1 base; unmatched bases: 10. The germline V gene has CDR1 SEHNR and CDR2 FQNEAQ (reference sequence). The CDR3 here is CASSQAFGTSAQETQYF. The CDR3 DNA is TGTGCCAGCAGCCAAGCATTCGGGACTAGCGCCCAAGAGACCCAGTACTTC.

This clonotype was recorded many times. The rearrangement uses TRBV2 and TRBJ2-7, with TRBD2 as a possible D gene (6 bases). Germline CDR1 and CDR2: SNHLY and FYNNEI. Deletions cut 7 bases from V and 0 bases from J, with 13 bases between. The CDR3 covers 14 residues. CDR3 coding DNA: TGTGCCAGCATCGGGGGAGCCAGCTCCTACGAGCAGTACTTC. Protein: CASIGGASSYEQYF.